Detailed here is one TCR beta chain. How the authors handled the data: It was from reference gene primer amplification that nucleated cell counts were estimated. The protocol was immunoSEQ multiplex PCR, while the TCRdb copy is restricted to in-frame clones and leaves out a portion. The DNA gave D and trimming, while V, J and clone size come from that table. The data hold 200,000 to 250,000 clones, with around 84% observed a single time. This CDR3 spans 14 amino acids. Trimming removed 6 bases at V and 7 bases at J, with 15 bases between. Germline CDR1 is MNHEY and CDR2 is SMNVEV (reference sequence). This specimen belongs to a study of blood T cell repertoires in COVID-19. Study information: COVID-19 samples, acute and convalescent, were from the United States, Italy and Spain. T cells, B-cell-depleted T cells, or PBMCs provided the cDNA or gDNA that served as material.

The J gene is TRBJ2-2, the V gene TRBV27; D is perhaps TRBD1 (8 bases). Material for sequencing was peripheral blood. This sequence was found in a man younger than 40 with active or convalescent COVID-19. The CDR3 DNA is TGTGCCAGCAGCACACAGGGGGGGGGCGGGGAGCTGTTTTTT. This gives the protein CASSTQGGGGELFF.